These 30 T cell receptor delta chains originate from one sample sequenced in a study of Vδ1+ human thymocytes. The template was reverse-transcribed extracted RNA. CDR3 amplicons came from multiplex PCR with pooled V-gene forward and constant-region reverse primers. TCRdb fed the multiplex PCR reads into CATT to redo clone calling. The table includes about 75,000 delta-chain clones, approximately 37% detected once. Study-level points and caveats: Thymic TRG and TRD repertoires appeared highly polyclonal.

Their antigens remain unidentified. The sample was Vdelta1+ gamma-delta thymocytes from the thymus. Sample subset: FACS-sorted CD3+ TCRalphabeta- TCRVdelta1+ TCRVdelta2- thymocytes. The receptor set was obtained from a boy under two years old who had congenital heart surgery.

This sequence joins TRDV1 and TRDJ1; 11 bases map to TRDD3. V was pared by 0 bases and J by 2 bases, with 23 bases of the junction left unmatched. Germline CDR1 and CDR2: TSWWSYY and QGS. This CDR3 contains 23 residues. CDR3 residues: CALGELVCLPVCGGYARTDKLIF. The CDR3 DNA reads as TGTGCTCTTGGGGAACTAGTCTGTCTGCCCGTTTGTGGGGGATACGCCCGAACCGATAAACTCATCTTT.

As to this clone: An end of the junction differs from the germline gene, which may be a read error. The chain joins TRDV1 to TRDJ1; 11 bases map to TRDD3. Germline V CDR1 and CDR2: TSWWSYY, QGS. The CDR3 extends over 22 amino acids. The CDR3 coding sequence is TGTGCCCTTGGGGGACAACCAAGGCCCTCCGCTGCGATTTTGGGGGATACGGATAAACTCATCTTT. This encodes CALGGQPRPSAAILGDTDKLIF.

Concerning this clone: Other DNA sequences in the same sample also yield this CDR3. This chain uses TRDV1 with TRDJ1, with D perhaps matching TRDD2 (5 bases). In germline, CDR1 is TSWWSYY, CDR2 QGS. The V end was cut by 1 base, the J end by 0 bases, with 21 bases between. CDR3 length equals 19 residues. DNA of the CDR3: TGTGCTCTTGGGGAACGAATTCCTCCTCACCAGACGTACACCGATAAACTCATCTTT. It translates to CALGERIPPHQTYTDKLIF.

The chain combines TRDV1 with TRDJ1; 8 bases match TRDD3. The CDR3 consists of 19 residues. V lost 4 bases, J lost 0 bases, and 16 bases stayed unmatched. Germline V gene lookup returns CDR1 TSWWSYY and CDR2 QGS. The CDR3 loop is CALGGSYWGPIRYTDKLIF. The DNA of the CDR3 is TGTGCTCTTGGGGGATCCTACTGGGGGCCCATTAGGTACACCGATAAACTCATCTTT.

This clone came up a few times. V and J are TRDV1 and TRDJ1; TRDD3 matches 10 bases. Trimming at V came to 4 bases and at J to 4 bases, leaving 21 bases not matched to a gene. The CDR3 has 20 amino acids. The V gene's germline CDR1 is TSWWSYY and CDR2 QGS. DNA of the CDR3: TGTGCTCTTGGGGGTCACCATCCTGCTTACTGGGGGATTCGGAGCGATAAACTCATCTTT. This translates into CALGGHHPAYWGIRSDKLIF.

The chain couples TRDV1 to TRDJ1, with 9 bases lining up with TRDD3. Per germline, CDR1 TSWWSYY and CDR2 QGS. V dropped 3 bases and J dropped 0; count of bases not matched to a gene: 26. This CDR3 region has 23 residues. The CDR3 DNA reads TGTGCTCTTGGGGAGGTCTATCCCGTCACTCAGGGAGGACTGGGGGAATACACCGATAAACTCATCTTT. It codes for CALGEVYPVTQGGLGEYTDKLIF.

The chain recombines TRDV1 with TRDJ1, with 7 nucleotides matching TRDD2. Germline CDR1 and CDR2: TSWWSYY and QGS. V was clipped by 3 bases and J by 0 bases; unmatched bases: 16. The CDR3 is made up of 19 amino acids. CDR3 amino acids: CALGDLIPTDRPYTDKLIF. In DNA form, the CDR3 reads TGTGCTCTTGGGGACCTTATTCCTACCGATAGGCCATACACCGATAAACTCATCTTT.

The chain couples TRDV1 to TRDJ1; 12 positions agree with TRDD3. The CDR3 has 22 residues. Trimming removed 1 base from V and 0 bases from J; junction bases left unmatched: 18. The germline V gene has CDR1 TSWWSYY and CDR2 QGS. Here the CDR3 reads CALGEHIFSPFWGIRYTDKLIF. CDR3 nucleotide sequence: TGTGCTCTTGGGGAACACATCTTCTCCCCGTTCTGGGGGATACGGTACACCGATAAACTCATCTTT.

The chain is built from TRDV1 and TRDJ1, with unresolved D. This CDR3 region has 19 residues. CDR1 is TSWWSYY and CDR2 is QGS in the germline V gene. Trimming removed 4 bases at V and 0 bases at J, with 24 bases between. CDR3 sequence reads: CALGVGLRSLLAYTDKLIF. The DNA of the CDR3 is TGTGCTCTTGGGGTGGGTCTACGTTCTCTCTTGGCGTACACCGATAAACTCATCTTT.

The chain combines TRDV1 with TRDJ1; 7 bases fit TRDD2. The CDR3 is 18 residues long. The V segment lost 5 bases and the J segment 0 bases; nucleotides outside the gene matches: 15. Germline V gene data show CDR1 as TSWWSYY and CDR2 as QGS. CDR3 sequence: CALGSKIPTLPYTDKLIF. In DNA, the CDR3 is TGTGCTCTTGGGTCCAAAATTCCTACTCTCCCGTACACCGATAAACTCATCTTT.

This clone was picked up a small number of times. V usage is TRDV1 and J usage is TRDJ1; 10 nucleotides align to TRDD3. Germline V lookup: CDR1 TSWWSYY, CDR2 QGS. The V segment lost 0 bases and the J segment 0 bases; nucleotides outside the gene matches: 16. The CDR3 contains 21 residues. The CDR3 sequence: CALGELFRTKGDTLHTDKLIF. The CDR3 DNA sequence: TGTGCTCTTGGGGAACTATTTCGGACTAAGGGGGATACGCTTCACACCGATAAACTCATCTTT.

In this sample, this clone turned up a few times. This sequence joins TRDV1 and TRDJ1; 7 bases agree with TRDD3. V gave up 2 bases and J gave up 2 bases; unmatched junction bases: 26. The CDR3 consists of 22 residues. Germline CDR1 TSWWSYY, CDR2 QGS. CDR3 coding DNA: TGTGCTCTTGGGGAAGGGGTACCCCTGGGGGTCCCACAATCACCCCTTACCGATAAACTCATCTTT. It is translated as CALGEGVPLGVPQSPLTDKLIF.

The V and J genes are TRDV1 and TRDJ1; 12 nucleotides agree with TRDD3. V trimming: 5 bases; J trimming: 3 bases; junction bases outside the gene matches: 13. The CDR3 covers 18 residues. CDR1 is TSWWSYY, CDR2 QGS, per germline. The DNA of the CDR3 is TGTGCTCTTGGGAACGGAGGACTACTGGGGGATACTGCCGATAAACTCATCTTT. It is translated as CALGNGGLLGDTADKLIF.

This clone was counted between two and nine times. This chain links TRDV1 with TRDJ1; tentative D call: TRDD3 (6 bases). The CDR3 runs to 19 residues. V shed 4 bases and J shed 0 bases, with 24 bases lying between them. Germline V gene sequence: CDR1 TSWWSYY, CDR2 QGS. The CDR3 loop is CALGAFQRLGIRYTDKLIF. The CDR3 DNA reads as TGTGCTCTTGGGGCATTTCAACGGCTGGGGATCAGGTACACCGATAAACTCATCTTT.

This clone was seen only a few times. V is TRDV1 and J is TRDJ1; 7 bases align to TRDD2. This CDR3 is 19 amino acids long. Germline CDR1 reads TSWWSYY; CDR2 reads QGS. V was pared by 1 base and J by 2 bases, with 16 bases of the junction left unmatched. The CDR3 sequence is CALGEPDLPRRRGTDKLIF. The CDR3 DNA is TGTGCTCTTGGGGAACCCGACCTTCCTCGCCGCCGGGGAACCGATAAACTCATCTTT.

The gene calls are TRDV2 and TRDJ1; TRDD3 matches at 13 bases. Germline CDR1 is GEAIGNYY and CDR2 is EKD. The V segment lost 0 bases and the J segment 1 base; nucleotides outside the gene matches: 10. The CDR3 runs to 19 residues. CDR3 DNA sequence: TGTGCCTGTGACACCTTATATACTGGGGGATACGTGTCCACCGATAAACTCATCTTT. This codes for CACDTLYTGGYVSTDKLIF.

The gene calls are TRDV1 and TRDJ1; maybe TRDD3 (5 bases). The V and J ends lost 5 bases and 5 bases respectively, with 27 bases between them. This CDR3 is 18 amino acids long. Germline assignment: CDR1 TSWWSYY and CDR2 QGS. The CDR3 here is CALGLLTGGPLSIDKLIF. CDR3 sequence (DNA): TGTGCTCTTGGGTTACTGACGGGGGGTCCCCTGTCCATAGATAAACTCATCTTT.

This clone was counted a few times. Other DNA sequences in this specimen translate into the identical CDR3. The chain combines TRDV1 with TRDJ1; 8 bases line up with TRDD3. The junction had 30 bases not matched to a gene; V was cut back by 2 bases and J by 1 base. Per the germline V gene, CDR1 is TSWWSYY and CDR2 is QGS. This CDR3 has 24 amino acids. The DNA for the CDR3 is TGTGCTCTTGGGGAATTTGAGAGGGCTGAAACGCGGAGACTCTGGGGGAAGATCACCGATAAACTCATCTTT. Its translation: CALGEFERAETRRLWGKITDKLIF.

V usage is TRDV1 and J usage is TRDJ1; the match to TRDD3 covers 9 bases. Germline trimming cut 1 base from V and 3 bases from J; bases unmatched to any gene: 12. This CDR3 is built from 18 residues. Per germline, CDR1 TSWWSYY and CDR2 QGS. The CDR3 DNA is TGTGCTCTTGGGGAACGTTCCCCTACGGGGATACGCCCCGATAAACTCATCTTT. Translated, it gives CALGERSPTGIRPDKLIF.

A few counts support this clone. The chain is built from TRDV1 and TRDJ1; the match to TRDD3 covers 9 bases. Germline V gene sequence: CDR1 TSWWSYY, CDR2 QGS. CDR3 size: 19 residues. J gave up 3 bases and V 2 bases, and 16 bases lay outside the gene matches. CDR3: CALGETRLLGDGVPDKLIF. The CDR3 region has the DNA TGTGCTCTTGGGGAAACCCGTCTGCTGGGGGATGGGGTGCCCGATAAACTCATCTTT.

This clone was observed a handful of times. This chain links TRDV1 with TRDJ1, with 9 bases matching TRDD3. Per germline, CDR1 TSWWSYY and CDR2 QGS. The CDR3 runs 20 residues. J gave up 0 bases and V 4 bases, and 18 bases lay outside the gene matches. This CDR3 reads CALGGYYPVLGEQYTDKLIF. In DNA form, the CDR3 reads TGTGCTCTTGGGGGATACTACCCCGTACTGGGGGAGCAGTACACCGATAAACTCATCTTT.

The chain links TRDV1 to TRDJ1; D is ambiguous. Germline V gives CDR1 TSWWSYY, CDR2 QGS. This CDR3 spans 18 amino acids. V lost 2 bases and J lost 0, with 19 bases in between. This CDR3 is CALGEKESWTADTDKLIF. CDR3 DNA sequence: TGTGCTCTTGGGGAAAAGGAGAGTTGGACTGCGGACACCGATAAACTCATCTTT.

The V call is TRDV1, the J call TRDJ1; TRDD3 matches 11 bases. After removal of 1 base from V and 1 base from J, the junction contained 14 bases not matched to a gene. From germline, CDR1 is TSWWSYY and CDR2 QGS. The CDR3 loop spans 20 amino acids. The CDR3 is CALGEPPVNWGIARTDKLIF. The CDR3 DNA reads as TGTGCTCTTGGGGAACCCCCCGTAAACTGGGGGATAGCCCGCACCGATAAACTCATCTTT.

This clone has a single count. The gene calls are TRDV1 and TRDJ1; 9 nucleotides align to TRDD3. The CDR3 is 25 amino acids. Unmatched junction bases numbered 29, after V lost 0 bases and J lost 0 bases. Germline values: CDR1 TSWWSYY, CDR2 QGS. CDR3 in amino acids: CALGELVLSVFLPTGGRLNTDKLIF. In nucleotides, the CDR3 is TGTGCTCTTGGGGAACTCGTTTTATCAGTTTTCCTCCCTACTGGGGGACGACTTAACACCGATAAACTCATCTTT.

This sequence joins TRDV1 and TRDJ1; D perhaps matches TRDD3 (5 bases). Deletions cut 1 base from V and 0 bases from J, with 9 bases between. Germline lookup yields CDR1 TSWWSYY and CDR2 QGS. The CDR3 spans 15 residues. CDR3 loop: CALGEPIWDTDKLIF. In DNA, the CDR3 is TGTGCTCTTGGGGAACCGATCTGGGACACCGATAAACTCATCTTT.

This clone has just a few counts. The rearrangement joins TRDV1 to TRDJ1, with D unclear. V dropped 2 bases and J dropped 3 bases, with 13 bases sitting between them. In germline, CDR1 is TSWWSYY, CDR2 QGS. This CDR3 has 15 amino acids. Here the CDR3 DNA reads TGTGCTCTTGGGGAATTGAGAGGCCGCGCCGATAAACTCATCTTT. It codes for CALGELRGRADKLIF.

Comments on this clone: An end of the junction does not agree with germline; a read error may underlie this. The gene calls are TRDV1 and TRDJ1; 12 nucleotides align to TRDD3. The germline CDR1 and CDR2 sequences are TSWWSYY and QGS. The CDR3 extends over 26 amino acids. In DNA, the CDR3 is TGTGCTCTTGGGGAACTATTCGTTCCCCCCTCGCTACTGGGGGATACCCTTAAACTTAGCACCGATAGACTCATCTTT. Its protein is CALGELFVPPSLLGDTLKLSTDRLIF.

This chain uses TRDV1 with TRDJ1, with 12 bases identical to TRDD3. From germline, CDR1 is TSWWSYY and CDR2 QGS. Trimming cost V 3 bases and J 2 bases; bases outside gene matches: 10. The CDR3 extends over 18 amino acids. CDR3 region: CALGEHLYWGILTDKLIF. The CDR3 nucleotides are TGTGCTCTTGGGGAGCACCTCTACTGGGGGATACTTACCGATAAACTCATCTTT.

The chain uses TRDV1 and TRDJ1, with D possibly being TRDD2 (5 bases). V dropped 8 bases and J dropped 0 bases, with 19 bases sitting between them. Germline V gene lookup returns CDR1 TSWWSYY and CDR2 QGS. The length of the CDR3 is 16 residues. The CDR3 loop is CALLPAYLGYTDKLIF. CDR3 DNA: TGTGCTCTTCTTCCAGCCTACCTTGGGTACACCGATAAACTCATCTTT.

This clone was detected a few times. The chain carries TRDV1 and TRDJ1, with TRDD3 matching 11 bases. V dropped 3 bases and J dropped 8; count of bases not matched to a gene: 26. CDR1 TSWWSYY and CDR2 QGS come from the germline V gene. This CDR3 comprises 21 residues. The CDR3 protein is CALGDRPSYYATGGYGVKLIF. The CDR3, as DNA: TGTGCTCTTGGGGACAGGCCTTCCTACTACGCTACTGGGGGATATGGTGTGAAACTCATCTTT.